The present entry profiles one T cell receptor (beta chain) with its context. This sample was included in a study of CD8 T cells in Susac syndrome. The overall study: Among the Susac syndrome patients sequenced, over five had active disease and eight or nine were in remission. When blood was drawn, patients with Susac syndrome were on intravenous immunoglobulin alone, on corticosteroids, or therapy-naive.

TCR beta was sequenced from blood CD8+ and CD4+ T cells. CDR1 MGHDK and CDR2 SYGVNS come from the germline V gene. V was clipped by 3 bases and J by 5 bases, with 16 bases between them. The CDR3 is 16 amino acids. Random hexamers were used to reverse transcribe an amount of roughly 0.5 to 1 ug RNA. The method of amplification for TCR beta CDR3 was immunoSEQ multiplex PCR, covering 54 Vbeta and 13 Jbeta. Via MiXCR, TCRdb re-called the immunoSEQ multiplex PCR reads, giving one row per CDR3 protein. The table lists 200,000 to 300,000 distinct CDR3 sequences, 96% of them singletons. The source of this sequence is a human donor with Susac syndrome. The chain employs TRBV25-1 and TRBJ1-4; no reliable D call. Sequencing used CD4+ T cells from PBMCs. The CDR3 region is CASSDSRRSPNEKLFF. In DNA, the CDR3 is TGTGCCAGCAGTGATTCACGGCGATCCCCCAATGAAAAACTGTTTTTT.